Below, one TCR beta chain is given with its context. The germline CDR1 and CDR2 sequences are SGDLS and YYNGEE. The CDR3 has 13 amino acids. V lost 3 bases and J 4 bases, leaving 8 bases between the germline ends. This sample was taken from a study of blood T cell repertoires in COVID-19. Individuals drawn from 24 US areas were roughly 18 to 89 years old. As processed by the authors: By means of reference gene primer amplification, nucleated cell counts were estimated. The table came from immunoSEQ multiplex PCR; TCRdb's copy has only in-frame clones and leaves some out. V, J and clone size reflect that table, while D and trimming were determined from the DNA. Of 350,000 to 400,000 clones in the sample, 88% were seen once.

This rearrangement joins TRBV9 to TRBJ2-1; a possible D gene is TRBD2 (5 bases). Source material: PBMCs or T cells enriched from blood (not recorded which). This receptor was identified in a woman aged 18-29 years who had recovered from COVID-19. As DNA, the CDR3 is TGTGCCAGCAGCGCCGGGATATACAATGAGCAGTTCTTC. Translating it yields CASSAGIYNEQFF. Full variable domain (missing parts from reference TRBV9 and TRBJ2-1): DSGVTQTPKHLITATGQRVTLRCSPRSGDLSVYWYQQSLDQGLQFLIQYYNGEERAKGNILERFSAQQFPDLHSELNLSSLELGDSALYFCASSAGIYNEQFFGPGTRLTVL.